This T cell receptor beta chain was identified in a study of siplizumab effects on memory and regulatory T cells. This clone was picked up one time. What it binds is unknown. Other DNA sequences in this specimen translate into the identical CDR3. Clones were sequenced by immunoSEQ multiplex PCR, and TCRdb holds only the in-frame ones, with some missing. The table has under 130,000 clones, more than 85% seen once. The study, taken as a whole, reports: Naive T cells were seemingly more diverse than memory cells, and major contributions to the alloresponse seemed to be made by them.

CDR1 and CDR2 (germline): SGHTA, FQGNSA. V was trimmed by 1 base and J by 4 bases, leaving 11 bases between them. The CDR3 extends over 14 amino acids. Material for sequencing was CD4+ T cells sorted from blood. The receptor's source is a human donor in good health. The chain combines TRBV7-2 with TRBJ2-7; unclear D gene. The CDR3 DNA sequence: TGTGCCAGCAGCTTAGATGGATCCGGGTACGAGCAGTACTTC. Translating gives CASSLDGSGYEQYF. Full variable domain (remainder filled in from reference TRBV7-2 and TRBJ2-7): GAGVSQSPSNKVTEKGKDVELRCDPISGHTALYWYRQSLGQGLEFLIYFQGNSAPDKSGLPSDRFSAERTGGSVSTLTIQRTQQEDSAVYLCASSLDGSGYEQYFGPGTRLTVT.